Sequencing of this T cell receptor (beta chain) was carried out in a study of patients and donors after allogeneic stem cell transplantation. There are 15 residues in the CDR3. The V end was cut by 1 base, the J end by 1 base, with 8 bases between. Germline CDR1 reads LGHNA; CDR2 reads YNFKEQ. TCRdb fed the RT-PCR reads into MiXCR, producing one record per CDR3 protein. The table includes about 110,000 distinct CDR3 sequences, over 30% detected once. This rearrangement joins TRBV4-2 to TRBJ2-1; D is unclear. The sample consisted of blood, either unsorted or a sorted T cell fraction (not recorded which). This sequence was found in a human donor who was either an allogeneic HSCT recipient or a stem cell or donor lymphocyte infusion donor (not recorded which). It is not recorded whose cells these are; they may come from a transplant donor. DNA of the CDR3: TGTGCCAGCAGCCAAGCCCAGCGTTCCTACAATGAGCAGTTCTTC. It yields the protein CASSQAQRSYNEQFF.